This T cell receptor (beta chain) was sequenced for a study of shared clonotypes between healthy human individuals. Points on this clone: The same CDR3 is also encoded by other DNA sequences in this sample.

Sequenced by immunoSEQ multiplex PCR; TCRdb stores in-frame clones only, minus some. The table lists about 1.5 million clones, roughly 95% of them singletons. This CDR3 has 11 amino acids. Germline V lookup: CDR1 LGHNT, CDR2 FRNRAP. V shed 1 base and J shed 5 bases, with 2 bases lying between them. Sequenced material: naive CD4+ T cells sorted from blood. Subset indicated: CD45RA+ positively selected. This receptor was taken from a man aged 30-40 years in good health. V gene TRBV12-5 combines with J gene TRBJ2-5, with D uncertain. CDR3 bases: TGTGCTAGTGGTTTGGAGGAGACCCAGTACTTC. This sequence encodes CASGLEETQYF.